This T cell receptor (beta chain) was captured in a study of T-cell reconstitution after alpha-beta-depleted transplantation in children. Trimming took 2 bases from V and 7 from J, leaving 18 bases between them. Per the germline V gene, CDR1 is SGHRS and CDR2 is YFSETQ. CDR3 size: 15 residues. A library of TCRbeta sequences, prepared with unique molecular identifiers, was generated. TCRdb processed the PCR reads anew with MiXCR; each CDR3 protein has one entry. Among about 980,000 distinct CDR3 sequences listed, roughly 31% were seen once. On this clonotype itself: What it recognizes is unknown.

Study outcomes and limitations: At around two months after transplant, the alpha-beta T cells were reportedly derived from several hundred expanded clones that came from non-depleted graft cells. Where some patients showed high TCRbeta diversity at day 60, it came from recipient T cells and thymic progenitors that had survived.

The genes are TRBV5-1 and TRBJ2-5; D is tentatively TRBD1 or TRBD2 (5 bases each). The sequencing here drew on PBMCs, mostly from graft donor cells, taken 360 days after TCRalphabeta/CD19-depleted stem cell transplant. This TCR was recovered from a boy in the first two years of life who had a stem cell transplant for SCID, so the T cells may come from the graft donor. CDR3 in DNA: TGCGCCAGCAGCTTCGGGGACCAACCGCCAGGGACCCAGTACTTC. Translation: CASSFGDQPPGTQYF.